Presented here are 25 T cell receptor beta chains from one specimen sequenced in a study of T cells after yellow fever vaccination. Using its own MiXCR run on the 5' RACE reads, TCRdb lists one record per CDR3 protein. The sample shows some 120,000 distinct CDR3 sequences, 7.5% to 10% of them seen only once. Material: CD8+ T cells sorted from PBMCs, obtained on the day of the yellow fever booster vaccination. These receptors all stem from a man younger than 30 who received the YFV17D yellow fever vaccine.

The gene calls are TRBV7-4 and TRBJ2-5; D not resolved. Trimming left V 10 bases short and J 5 bases short, with 8 bases between. Germline V lookup: CDR1 SGHVT, CDR2 SQSDAQ. This CDR3 contains 10 residues. CDR3 in amino acids: CATTLETQYF. The CDR3 DNA follows: TGTGCCACCACACTGGAGACCCAGTACTTC.

This clonotype came up a few times. The chain carries TRBV7-8 and TRBJ2-3; no clear D gene. The CDR3 has 15 residues. Germline values: CDR1 SGHVS, CDR2 FQNEAQ. V shed 1 base and J shed 2 bases, with 10 bases lying between them. The CDR3 loop is CASSLGVFLTDTQYF. The CDR3 bases are TGTGCCAGCAGCTTAGGAGTATTTCTCACAGATACGCAGTATTTT. Filled out from reference TRBV7-8 and TRBJ2-3, the complete variable domain reads GAGVSQSPRYKVAKRGQDVALRCDPISGHVSLFWYQQALGQGPEFLTYFQNEAQLDKSGLPSDRFFAERPEGSVSTLKIQRTQQEDSAVYLCASSLGVFLTDTQYFGPGTRLTVL.

J is TRBJ2-3 and V is TRBV29-1, with TRBD2 matching over 12 bases. Germline CDR1 and CDR2: SQVTM and ANQGSEA. The CDR3 is 18 amino acids. The V and J ends lost 1 base and 6 bases, in that order; junction bases with no gene match: 14. The CDR3, as DNA: TGCAGCGTTGAAGCCCGCCAGGCTAGCGGGGGGGCCTGGGATACGCAGTATTTT. It codes for CSVEARQASGGAWDTQYF.

This clonotype occurred once. The V call is TRBV6-6, the J call TRBJ2-3, with a weak D call TRBD1 (5 bases). The CDR3 extends over 16 amino acids. V was trimmed by 0 bases and J by 4 bases, leaving 14 bases between them. The germline V gene encodes CDR1 MNHNY and CDR2 SVGAGI (reference sequence). DNA of the CDR3: TGTGCCAGCAGTTACTCCATGGGGCCAACGGCAGATACGCAGTATTTT. Protein sequence: CASSYSMGPTADTQYF.

The chain couples TRBV7-9 to TRBJ2-3, with 12 bases matching TRBD1. Germline assignment: CDR1 SEHNR and CDR2 FQNEAQ (reference sequence). With V trimmed by 5 bases and J by 0 bases, 12 bases remained unmatched. CDR3 length: 19 residues. CDR3 in amino acids: CASSHRDRGPISSTDTQYF. The CDR3 DNA reads as TGTGCCAGCAGCCACCGGGACAGGGGGCCTATATCTAGCACAGATACGCAGTATTTT. The variable domain in full, with the rest retrieved from reference TRBV7-9 and TRBJ2-3, is DTGVSQNPRHKITKRGQNVTFRCDPISEHNRLYWYRQTLGQGPEFLTYFQNEAQLEKSRLLSDRFSAERPKGSFSTLEIQRTEQGDSAMYLCASSHRDRGPISSTDTQYFGPGTRLTVL.

This clonotype appeared a few times. The gene calls are TRBV11-2 and TRBJ2-2; D gene uncertain. Germline assignment: CDR1 SGHAT and CDR2 FQNNGV. Trimming removed 5 bases at V and 1 base at J, with 17 bases between. The CDR3 runs 17 residues. CDR3 bases: TGTGCCAGCAGCCCCACCTTGGTCGGGTGGAACACCGGGGAGCTGTTTTTT. Translating gives CASSPTLVGWNTGELFF.

V gene TRBV4-1 combines with J gene TRBJ1-6, with 7 bases lining up with TRBD1. Trimming at V came to 1 base and at J to 8 bases, leaving 11 bases not matched to a gene. The CDR3 sequence is 17 residues long. Germline CDR1 and CDR2: MGHRA and YSYEKL. CDR3 bases: TGCGCCAGCAGCCAAGTACAGGGGTCTCCCCGGGATTCACCCCTCCACTTT. This gives the protein CASSQVQGSPRDSPLHF.

Only a few counts were recorded for this clonotype. J is TRBJ2-2 and V is TRBV4-2, with D perhaps matching TRBD2 (6 bases). Germline CDR1 and CDR2: LGHNA and YNFKEQ. CDR3 size: 13 residues. V lost 9 bases, J lost 2 bases, and 10 bases lay in between. The CDR3 is CASLALNTGELFF. CDR3 in DNA: TGTGCCAGTCTAGCGTTAAACACCGGGGAGCTGTTTTTT.

V and J are TRBV4-1 and TRBJ2-1, with a weak D call TRBD1 (6 bases). With 4 bases removed from V and 8 bases from J, the gap between germline ends came to 12 bases. This CDR3 has 13 residues. CDR1 is MGHRA, CDR2 YSYEKL, per germline. CDR3 protein: CASSLGGFDEQFF. The DNA of the CDR3 is TGCGCCAGCAGCCTAGGGGGTTTCGATGAGCAGTTCTTC.

The gene calls are TRBV29-1 and TRBJ1-2; 10 bases line up with TRBD1. V shed 7 bases, J shed 6 bases, and the junction held 2 bases outside the gene matches. The V gene's germline CDR1 is SQVTM and CDR2 ANQGSEA. The CDR3 length is 11 residues. The CDR3 sequence is CSGGTGDGYTF. The CDR3 DNA reads TGCAGCGGGGGGACAGGGGATGGCTACACCTTC.

This clonotype was counted only a few times. This rearrangement joins TRBV20-1 to TRBJ2-7, with 7 bases that match TRBD1. The J segment lost 0 bases and the V segment lost 6 bases, leaving 5 bases of the junction unmatched. The germline gives CDR1 DFQATT, CDR2 SNEGSKA (reference sequence). The CDR3 sequence is 13 residues long. The CDR3 region is CSAGTVSSYEQYF. The CDR3 region has the DNA TGCAGTGCCGGGACAGTAAGCTCCTACGAGCAGTACTTC.

The table lists this clonotype with a few counts. V usage is TRBV7-8 and J usage is TRBJ2-1; 8 nucleotides line up with TRBD1. The germline V gene has CDR1 SGHVS and CDR2 FQNEAQ. Germline trimming cut 5 bases from V and 2 bases from J; bases unmatched to any gene: 8. The CDR3 sequence is 16 residues long. The CDR3 spells CASSPSRDRPYNEQFF. The CDR3 DNA is TGTGCCAGCAGCCCATCCCGGGACAGGCCCTACAATGAGCAGTTCTTC.

This clonotype has at least ten counts. V gene TRBV6-4 combines with J gene TRBJ1-6; 11 bases fit TRBD1. Germline CDR1 is MRHNA and CDR2 is SNTAGT. The CDR3 contains 14 residues. J lost 9 bases, V lost 2 bases, and 0 bases had no gene match. CDR3 DNA sequence: TGTGCCAGCAGTGACGGGACAGGGGGTTCACCCCTCCACTTT. Amino acid sequence: CASSDGTGGSPLHF.

The rearrangement links TRBV25-1 to TRBJ2-1; D might be TRBD1 (5 bases). The V end was cut by 1 base, the J end by 8 bases, with 12 bases between. Germline assignment: CDR1 MGHDK and CDR2 SYGVNS. The CDR3 runs to 14 residues. The chain's CDR3 is CASSESRGMDEQFF. The CDR3 DNA sequence: TGTGCCAGCAGTGAATCTAGGGGCATGGATGAGCAGTTCTTC.

V usage is TRBV7-6 and J usage is TRBJ2-3; tentative D call: TRBD2 (6 bases). The CDR3 extends over 14 amino acids. V shed 3 bases and J shed 2 bases, with 9 bases lying between them. Germline CDR1 SGHVS, CDR2 FNYEAQ. The DNA for the CDR3 is TGTGCCAGCAGCTTGGCGGGGACCACAGATACGCAGTATTTT. Its translation is CASSLAGTTDTQYF.

This clonotype was detected a few times. The rearrangement links TRBV12-5 to TRBJ1-2; D call uncertain. Germline V CDR1 and CDR2: LGHNT, FRNRAP. The CDR3 totals 14 residues. Trimming pared 0 bases from V and 4 bases from J, leaving 9 bases between. CDR3 loop: CASGLVYVSYGYTF. CDR3 nucleotides: TGTGCTAGTGGTTTGGTCTATGTCTCCTATGGCTACACCTTC.

This clonotype was seen repeatedly, ten times or more. This chain uses TRBV9 with TRBJ2-1; 9 bases match TRBD2. Per germline, CDR1 SGDLS and CDR2 YYNGEE. The CDR3 has 15 amino acids. Trimming removed 1 base from V and 2 bases from J; junction bases left unmatched: 1. CDR3 residues: CASSVRGGAYNEQFF. In DNA, the CDR3 is TGTGCCAGCAGCGTACGCGGGGGGGCCTACAATGAGCAGTTCTTC.

This clonotype showed up just a few times. The chain links TRBV2 to TRBJ2-7; TRBD2 matches at 7 bases. Per germline, CDR1 SNHLY and CDR2 FYNNEI. Trimming took 8 bases from V and 3 from J; bases not matched to a gene: 7. This CDR3 has 13 amino acids. The CDR3 loop is CASQQTSDYEQYF. CDR3 coding DNA: TGTGCCAGCCAACAAACTAGCGACTACGAGCAGTACTTC. The variable domain in full, with the rest retrieved from reference TRBV2 and TRBJ2-7, is EPEVTQTPSHQVTQMGQEVILRCVPISNHLYFYWYRQILGQKVEFLVSFYNNEISEKSEIFDDQFSVERPDGSNFTLKIRSTKLEDSAMYFCASQQTSDYEQYFGPGTRLTVT.

This clonotype appeared a few times. The rearrangement joins TRBV5-1 to TRBJ2-2, with D perhaps matching TRBD1 (5 bases). The CDR3 runs 15 residues. V lost 5 bases, J lost 1 base, and 12 bases lay in between. Germline V gene data show CDR1 as SGHRS and CDR2 as YFSETQ. CDR3 sequence reads: CASRGLGGNTGELFF. The CDR3 DNA follows: TGCGCCAGCAGGGGGCTAGGCGGGAACACCGGGGAGCTGTTTTTT.

The table lists this clonotype with a few counts. The chain uses TRBV18 and TRBJ1-1; unclear D gene. The V gene lost 5 bases and the J gene lost 4 bases, with 8 bases spanning the gap. CDR1 is KGHSH, CDR2 LQKENI, per germline. The CDR3 covers 12 residues. The CDR3 protein is CASSWVATEAFF. CDR3 in DNA: TGTGCCAGCTCATGGGTGGCCACTGAAGCTTTCTTT.

This clonotype was picked up a small number of times. The genes are TRBV12-3 or TRBV12-4 and TRBJ1-3; TRBD1 is a possible D gene (5 bases). This CDR3 contains 15 residues. V gave up 6 bases and J gave up 0 bases, with 12 bases separating them. The CDR3 spells CASRSGASSGNTIYF. CDR3 DNA sequence: TGTGCCAGCAGGTCCGGGGCCAGCTCTGGAAACACCATATATTTT.

Written as DNA, the CDR3 is TGTGCCAGCAGTTTGAGGGCGGGGGGGCCTTCCCTAAGCACAGATACGCAGTATTTT. This codes for CASSLRAGGPSLSTDTQYF. The J gene is TRBJ2-3, the V gene TRBV12-3 or TRBV12-4; 9 positions match TRBD2. This CDR3 has 19 residues. The V segment lost 3 bases and the J segment 0 bases; nucleotides outside the gene matches: 13.

The chain has TRBV7-6 and TRBJ2-1; weak D call: TRBD1 (5 bases). Trimming pared 1 base from V and 8 bases from J, leaving 15 bases between. The CDR3 extends over 15 amino acids. Germline CDR1 reads SGHVS; CDR2 reads FNYEAQ. The CDR3 region has the DNA TGTGCCAGCAGCTTAGGTTTGCAGGGTGGAGATGAGCAGTTCTTC. Amino acids: CASSLGLQGGDEQFF. Complete variable domain (other parts from reference TRBV7-6 and TRBJ2-1): GAGVSQSPRYKVTKRGQDVALRCDPISGHVSLYWYRQALGQGPEFLTYFNYEAQQDKSGLPNDRFSAERPEGSISTLTIQRTEQRDSAMYRCASSLGLQGGDEQFFGPGTRLTVL.

V and J are TRBV11-2 and TRBJ2-3, with 8 bases matching TRBD2. The ends lost 2 bases at V and 0 bases at J; junction bases unmatched: 16. From germline, CDR1 is SGHAT and CDR2 FQNNGV. The CDR3 covers 20 residues. CDR3 in amino acids: CASSLPRGLAETPSTDTQYF. The CDR3 coding sequence is TGTGCCAGCAGCTTACCAAGAGGACTAGCCGAGACCCCTAGCACAGATACGCAGTATTTT.

The chain recombines TRBV2 with TRBJ2-7; the D gene could be TRBD1 or TRBD2 (6 bases each). The germline V gene has CDR1 SNHLY and CDR2 FYNNEI. With 6 bases removed from V and 2 bases from J, the gap between germline ends came to 11 bases. This CDR3 has 13 residues. DNA for the CDR3: TGTGCCAGCAGCGGGGGCGCAACCTACGAGCAGTACGTC. Protein sequence: CASSGGATYEQYV.